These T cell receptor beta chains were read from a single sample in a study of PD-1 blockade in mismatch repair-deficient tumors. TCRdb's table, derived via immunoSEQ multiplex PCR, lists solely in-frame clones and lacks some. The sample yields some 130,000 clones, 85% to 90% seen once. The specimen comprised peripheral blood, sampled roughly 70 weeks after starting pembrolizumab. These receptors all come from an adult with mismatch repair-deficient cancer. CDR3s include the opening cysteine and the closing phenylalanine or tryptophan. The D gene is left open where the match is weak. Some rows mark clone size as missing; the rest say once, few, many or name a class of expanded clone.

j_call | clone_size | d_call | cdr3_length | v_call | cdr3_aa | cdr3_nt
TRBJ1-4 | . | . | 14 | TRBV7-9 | CASSSSGEWEKLFF | TGTGCCAGCAGCTCTTCAGGGGAGTGGGAAAAACTGTTTTTT
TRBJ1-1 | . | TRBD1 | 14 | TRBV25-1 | CASSVSTGSTEAFF | TGTGCCAGCAGTGTCTCGACAGGGAGCACTGAAGCTTTCTTT
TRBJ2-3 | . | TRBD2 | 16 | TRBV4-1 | CASSRPFSGSGDTQYF | TGCGCCAGCAGCCGCCCTTTTAGCGGGAGTGGAGATACGCAGTATTTT
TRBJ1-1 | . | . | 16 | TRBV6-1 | CASSEDGGGRNTEAFF | TGTGCCAGCAGTGAAGACGGGGGAGGGCGGAACACTGAAGCTTTCTTT
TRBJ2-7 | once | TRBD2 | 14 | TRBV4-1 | CASSQSRELNEQYF | TGCGCCAGCAGCCAATCGCGGGAGCTCAACGAGCAGTACTTC
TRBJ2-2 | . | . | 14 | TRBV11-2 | CASSFKSLAGELFF | TGTGCCAGCAGCTTTAAAAGTTTGGCCGGGGAGCTGTTTTTT
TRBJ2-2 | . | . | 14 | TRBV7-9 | CASSLVIDTGELFF | TGTGCCAGCAGCTTAGTGATTGACACCGGGGAGCTGTTTTTT
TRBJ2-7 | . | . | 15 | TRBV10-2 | CASSEGGTGGYEQYF | TGCGCCAGCAGTGAGGGTGGGACCGGAGGCTACGAGCAGTACTTC
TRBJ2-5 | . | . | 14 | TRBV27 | CASSLTSRQETQYF | TGTGCCAGCAGTCTAACTAGCAGACAAGAGACCCAGTACTTC
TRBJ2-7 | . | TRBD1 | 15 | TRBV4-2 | CASSPGSGGIYEQYF | TGTGCCAGCAGCCCGGGGTCAGGGGGCATCTACGAGCAGTACTTC
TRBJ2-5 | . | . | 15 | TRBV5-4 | CASSFKGRGLETQYF | TGTGCCAGCAGCTTTAAGGGCAGGGGCCTAGAGACCCAGTACTTC
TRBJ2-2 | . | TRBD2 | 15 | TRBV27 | CASRTGTSRTGELFF | TGTGCCAGCAGAACCGGGACTAGTCGGACCGGGGAGCTGTTTTTT
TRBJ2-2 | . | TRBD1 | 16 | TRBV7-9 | CASSHPQGALRGELFF | TGTGCCAGCAGCCACCCACAGGGGGCGCTTAGAGGGGAGCTGTTTTTT
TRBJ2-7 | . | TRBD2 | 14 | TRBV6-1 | CASSDLAGSYEQYF | TGTGCCAGCAGTGACCTAGCGGGGTCCTACGAGCAGTACTTC
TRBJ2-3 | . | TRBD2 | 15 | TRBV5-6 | CASSSLAGRTDTQYF | TGTGCCAGCAGCTCCCTAGCGGGACGCACAGATACGCAGTATTTT
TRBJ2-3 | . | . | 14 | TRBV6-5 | CASSYLGGLDTQYF | TGTGCCAGCAGTTACCTCGGGGGGCTAGATACGCAGTATTTT
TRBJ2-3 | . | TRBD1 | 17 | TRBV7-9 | CASSSISDRTSTDTQYF | TGTGCCAGCAGCTCCATTTCGGACAGGACTAGCACAGATACGCAGTATTTT
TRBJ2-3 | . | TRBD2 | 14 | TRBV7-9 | CASSPTSGMNTQYF | TGTGCCAGCAGCCCGACTAGCGGGATGAATACGCAGTATTTT
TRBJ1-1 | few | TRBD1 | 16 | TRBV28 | CASREDGDRSNGEAFF | TGTGCCAGCAGGGAAGACGGGGACAGGTCGAATGGTGAAGCTTTCTTT
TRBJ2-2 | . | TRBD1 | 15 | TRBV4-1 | CASSPAGTGAGELFF | TGCGCCAGCAGCCCCGCCGGGACAGGCGCCGGGGAGCTGTTTTTT
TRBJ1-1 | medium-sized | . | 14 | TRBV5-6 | CASSLWGEDTEAFF | TGTGCCAGCAGCTTATGGGGGGAGGACACTGAAGCTTTCTTT
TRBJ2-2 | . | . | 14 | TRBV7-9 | CASRQDGNTGELFF | TGTGCCAGCAGACAGGACGGGAACACCGGGGAGCTGTTTTTT
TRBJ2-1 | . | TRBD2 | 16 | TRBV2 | CASSPRSGRAENEQFF | TGTGCCAGCAGTCCCCGTAGCGGGAGGGCCGAGAATGAGCAGTTCTTC
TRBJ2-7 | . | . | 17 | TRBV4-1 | CASSQDLRGPHGYEQYF | TGCGCCAGCAGCCAAGATCTTCGGGGCCCCCATGGCTACGAGCAGTACTTC
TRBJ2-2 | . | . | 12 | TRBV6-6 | CASKGDTGELFF | TGTGCCAGCAAGGGGGACACCGGGGAGCTGTTTTTT
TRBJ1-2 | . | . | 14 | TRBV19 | CASRLQGDSYGYTF | TGTGCCAGTCGACTCCAGGGAGACAGCTATGGCTACACCTTC
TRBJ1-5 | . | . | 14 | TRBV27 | CASSLEGINQPQHF | TGTGCCAGCAGTTTAGAGGGGATCAATCAGCCCCAGCATTTT
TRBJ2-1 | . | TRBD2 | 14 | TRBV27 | CASSLQGLDNEQFF | TGTGCCAGCAGTTTACAGGGACTAGACAATGAGCAGTTCTTC
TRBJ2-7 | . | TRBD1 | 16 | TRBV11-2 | CASSLVGQEPFYEQYF | TGTGCCAGCAGCTTAGTGGGACAGGAACCGTTCTACGAGCAGTACTTC
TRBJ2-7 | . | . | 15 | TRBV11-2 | CASSLAIGGSYEQYF | TGTGCCAGCAGCTTAGCCATTGGCGGCTCCTACGAGCAGTACTTC
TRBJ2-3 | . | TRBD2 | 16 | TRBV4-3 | CASSRGTSGSLDTQYF | TGCGCCAGCAGCCGCGGGACTAGCGGGAGTTTGGATACGCAGTATTTT
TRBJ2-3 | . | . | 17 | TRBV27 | CASSLLPVESSTDTQYF | TGTGCCAGCAGTTTACTCCCCGTTGAGTCTAGCACAGATACGCAGTATTTT
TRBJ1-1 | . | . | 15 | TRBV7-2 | CASSLDLDSHTEAFF | TGTGCCAGCAGCTTAGATCTCGACAGCCACACTGAAGCTTTCTTT
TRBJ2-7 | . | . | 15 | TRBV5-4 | CASSASSETPYEQYF | TGTGCCAGCAGCGCGTCTAGCGAAACCCCCTACGAGCAGTACTTC
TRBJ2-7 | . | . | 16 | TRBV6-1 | CASSELGRGVRSEQYF | TGTGCCAGCAGTGAATTGGGACGCGGGGTTAGGAGCGAGCAGTACTTC
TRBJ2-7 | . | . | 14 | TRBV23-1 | CASSGARSSYEQYF | TGCGCCAGCAGTGGGGCGAGGAGCTCCTACGAGCAGTACTTC
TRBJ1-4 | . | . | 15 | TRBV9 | CASSPMDATNEKLFF | TGTGCCAGCAGCCCCATGGATGCAACTAATGAAAAACTGTTTTTT
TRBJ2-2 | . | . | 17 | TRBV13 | CASSQNSWGVVAGELFF | TGTGCCAGCAGCCAAAACAGTTGGGGGGTTGTCGCCGGGGAGCTGTTTTTT
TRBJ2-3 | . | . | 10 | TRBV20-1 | CSARWDTQYF | TGCAGTGCTAGGTGGGATACGCAGTATTTT
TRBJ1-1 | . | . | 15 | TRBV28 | CASSLALGRNTEAFF | TGTGCCAGCAGTTTAGCTCTCGGGCGGAACACTGAAGCTTTCTTT
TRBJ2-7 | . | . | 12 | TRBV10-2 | CASRDTYYEQYF | TGCGCCAGCAGGGACACATACTACGAGCAGTACTTC
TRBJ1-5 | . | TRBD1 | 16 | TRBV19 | CASGGTGGKSNQPQHF | TGTGCCAGTGGGGGGACAGGGGGCAAAAGCAATCAGCCCCAGCATTTT
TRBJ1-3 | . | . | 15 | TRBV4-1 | CASSQGSGTGNTIYF | TGCGCCAGCAGCCAGGGATCAGGGACTGGAAACACCATATATTTT
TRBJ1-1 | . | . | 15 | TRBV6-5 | CASSYSGSMNTEAFF | TGTGCCAGCAGTTACTCGGGCAGCATGAACACTGAAGCTTTCTTT
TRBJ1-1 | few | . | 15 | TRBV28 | CASSSPSGGHTEAFF | TGTGCCAGCAGTTCCCCCTCGGGGGGCCACACTGAAGCTTTCTTT
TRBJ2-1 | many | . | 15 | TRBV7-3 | CASSLEGESYNEQFF | TGTGCCAGCAGCCTCGAGGGGGAGTCCTACAATGAGCAGTTCTTC
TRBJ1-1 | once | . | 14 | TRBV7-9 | CASSLVTVWSFAFF | TGTGCCAGCAGCTTAGTTACGGTTTGGAGTTTTGCTTTCTTT
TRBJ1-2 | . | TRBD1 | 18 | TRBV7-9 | CASSLRPVESVTGGGYTF | TGTGCCAGCAGCTTAAGGCCCGTGGAGTCAGTGACAGGGGGTGGCTACACCTTC
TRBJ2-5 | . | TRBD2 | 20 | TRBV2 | CASERHPGLAGGPVRETQYF | TGTGCCAGCGAACGACATCCGGGACTAGCGGGAGGGCCTGTTCGAGAGACCCAGTACTTC
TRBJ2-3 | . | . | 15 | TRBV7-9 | CASSPWGEDTDTQYF | TGTGCCAGCAGCCCTTGGGGGGAGGACACAGATACGCAGTATTTT
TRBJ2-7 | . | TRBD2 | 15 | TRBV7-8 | CASSQGRDFFYEQYF | TGTGCCAGCAGCCAAGGGAGGGACTTCTTCTACGAGCAGTACTTC
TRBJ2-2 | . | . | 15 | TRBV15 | CATSRGGLNTGELFF | TGTGCCACCAGCAGAGGGGGCCTGAACACCGGGGAGCTGTTTTTT
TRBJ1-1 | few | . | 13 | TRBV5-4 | CASSLAANTEAFF | TGTGCCAGCAGCTTGGCCGCCAACACTGAAGCTTTCTTT
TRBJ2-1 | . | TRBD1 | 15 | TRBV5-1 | CASSGPGTGPYEQFF | TGCGCCAGCAGCGGACCCGGGACAGGGCCGTATGAGCAGTTCTTC
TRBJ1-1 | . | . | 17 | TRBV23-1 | CASSHSGPGRVNTEAFF | TGCGCCAGCAGTCATTCGGGACCGGGAAGAGTGAACACTGAAGCTTTCTTT